These 29 T cell receptor beta chains share one sample of origin, sequenced in a study of vaccination and CD4 T cells after COVID-19. Described treatment: approximately nine-day PBMC culture with coronavirus spike peptide pools or control peptides (ViraFEST assay). The Oncomine TCR Beta short-read assay generated sequence data from the DNA of cultured CD4+ T cells. TCRdb reanalysed the PCR reads using MiXCR and keeps one entry per CDR3 protein. Of tens of thousands of distinct CDR3 sequences detected, about 40% appear once; the ten largest clones hold 2.5% to 3%. What these receptors recognize is not known. Sample: CD4+ T cells from blood, cultured in vitro, taken after SARS-CoV-2 vaccination. These TCRs come from a human donor who had recovered from COVID-19.

This chain links TRBV6-1 with TRBJ1-1; a possible D gene is TRBD1 (5 bases). This CDR3 contains 13 residues. The V and J ends lost 6 bases and 5 bases respectively, with 13 bases between them. Germline CDR1 is MNHNS and CDR2 is SASEGT. The CDR3 coding sequence is TGTGCCAGCAGGTTTACAGGTACTACTGAAGCTTTCTTT. Its protein product is CASRFTGTTEAFF.

This clonotype was seen a handful of times. The chain employs TRBV2 and TRBJ1-1; the match to TRBD1 covers 8 bases. Germline V gene sequence: CDR1 SNHLY, CDR2 FYNNEI. This CDR3 spans 14 amino acids. V gave up 10 bases and J gave up 4 bases; unmatched junction bases: 11. The CDR3 loop is CATGQGLPGTEAFF. CDR3 in DNA: TGTGCCACCGGACAGGGTCTTCCGGGCACTGAAGCTTTCTTT. Drawing the rest from reference TRBV2 and TRBJ1-1, the complete variable domain is EPEVTQTPSHQVTQMGQEVILRCVPISNHLYFYWYRQILGQKVEFLVSFYNNEISEKSEIFDDQFSVERPDGSNFTLKIRSTKLEDSAMYFCATGQGLPGTEAFFGQGTRLTVV.

The V and J genes are TRBV24-1 and TRBJ2-3; D is ambiguous. The V gene lost 2 bases and the J gene lost 6 bases, with 2 bases spanning the gap. Germline values: CDR1 KGHDR, CDR2 SFDVKD. The CDR3 extends over 11 amino acids. DNA of the CDR3: TGTGCCACCAGTGATTCGGATACGCAGTATTTT. It translates to CATSDSDTQYF.

The chain is built from TRBV12-3 or TRBV12-4 and TRBJ1-5; TRBD1 might be the D (5 bases). The CDR3 spans 16 residues. Trimming cost V 1 base and J 2 bases, with 12 bases left between them. As DNA, the CDR3 is TGTGCCAGCAGTTTAGTTTCAGGGCCTGGCAATCAGCCCCAGCATTTT. It encodes CASSLVSGPGNQPQHF.

The V call is TRBV6-5, the J call TRBJ1-6, with D possibly being TRBD1 (6 bases). The CDR3 is made up of 15 amino acids. Deletions cut 0 bases from V and 6 bases from J, with 9 bases between. Germline V gene lookup returns CDR1 MNHEY and CDR2 SVGAGI. CDR3 protein: CASSYSEGGNSPLHF. DNA for the CDR3: TGTGCCAGCAGTTACTCGGAGGGGGGTAATTCACCCCTCCACTTT.

This clonotype was recorded a few times. The chain combines TRBV11-3 with TRBJ2-5; D gene uncertain. There are 12 residues in the CDR3. Germline V gives CDR1 SGHNT, CDR2 YENEEA. Trimming cost V 1 base and J 4 bases, with 4 bases left between them. The CDR3 spells CASSLVGETQYF. Written as DNA, the CDR3 is TGTGCCAGCAGCTTAGTGGGAGAGACCCAGTACTTC.

The chain carries TRBV20-1 and TRBJ2-7; 10 positions agree with TRBD2. Germline lookup yields CDR1 DFQATT and CDR2 SNEGSKA (reference sequence). The V segment lost 2 bases and the J segment 3 bases; nucleotides outside the gene matches: 7. The CDR3 has 15 residues. This CDR3 reads CSARSQAGGIYEQYF. The CDR3 nucleotides read TGCAGTGCTAGATCCCAAGCGGGAGGGATCTACGAGCAGTACTTC.

This clonotype was recorded a few times. The V gene is TRBV7-8, the J gene TRBJ2-5; D ambiguous. Germline V lookup: CDR1 SGHVS, CDR2 FQNEAQ. Trimming cost V 5 bases and J 4 bases, with 20 bases left between them. CDR3 length: 16 amino acids. CDR3 in DNA: TGTGCCAGCAGCGGGCGGTTTTTAGGGCCTCGAGAGACCCAGTACTTC. This sequence encodes CASSGRFLGPRETQYF. The full variable domain, completed using reference TRBV7-8 and TRBJ2-5, is GAGVSQSPRYKVAKRGQDVALRCDPISGHVSLFWYQQALGQGPEFLTYFQNEAQLDKSGLPSDRFFAERPEGSVSTLKIQRTQQEDSAVYLCASSGRFLGPRETQYFGPGTRLLVL.

In this sample, this clonotype turned up a few times. The rearrangement links TRBV7-2 to TRBJ1-1, with TRBD1 matching over 11 bases. The CDR3 runs to 15 residues. Trimming at V came to 4 bases and at J to 0 bases, leaving 1 base not matched to a gene. Per germline, CDR1 SGHTA and CDR2 FQGNSA. CDR3 residues: CASSWTGGVNTEAFF. The CDR3 nucleotides read TGTGCCAGCAGCTGGACAGGGGGCGTGAACACTGAAGCTTTCTTT.

This chain uses TRBV6-2 or TRBV6-3 with TRBJ1-2; D uncertain. The germline CDR1 and CDR2 sequences are MNHEY and SVGEGT. This CDR3 is 12 amino acids long. The V end was cut by 5 bases, the J end by 1 base, with 5 bases between. CDR3 DNA sequence: TGTGCCAGCAGTACGGTTAACTATGGCTACACCTTC. Translation: CASSTVNYGYTF.

This clonotype has a handful of counts. The DNA of the CDR3 is TGTGCCAGCAGGGACGGCAATCAGCCCCAGCATTTT. It translates to CASRDGNQPQHF. The V call is TRBV6-2 or TRBV6-3, the J call TRBJ1-5; D gene ambiguous. The CDR3 covers 12 residues. The V and J ends lost 6 bases and 2 bases respectively, with 5 bases between them. Per the germline V gene, CDR1 is MNHEY and CDR2 is SVGEGT.

The chain uses TRBV14 and TRBJ2-7; D tentatively reads TRBD1 or TRBD2 (5 bases each). V was pared by 4 bases and J by 9 bases, with 19 bases between. The CDR3 loop spans 14 amino acids. CDR1 and CDR2 (germline): SGHDN, FVKESK. CDR3 sequence: CASSRTRGGGGQYF. The CDR3 DNA follows: TGTGCCAGCAGCCGCACACGGGGCGGAGGAGGGCAGTACTTC. The whole variable domain, remainder taken from reference TRBV14 and TRBJ2-7, is EAGVTQFPSHSVIEKGQTVTLRCDPISGHDNLYWYRRVMGKEIKFLLHFVKESKQDESGMPNNRFLAERTGGTYSTLKVQPAELEDSGVYFCASSRTRGGGGQYFGPGTRLTVT.

This chain connects TRBV6-2 or TRBV6-3 to TRBJ1-1, with 7 nucleotides matching TRBD1. The germline V gene has CDR1 MNHEY and CDR2 SVGEGT. Unmatched junction bases numbered 8, after V lost 6 bases and J lost 7 bases. The CDR3 contains 13 residues. The CDR3 region is CASSSYRDSEAFF. CDR3 sequence (DNA): TGTGCCAGCAGCAGTTACCGGGACAGTGAAGCTTTCTTT.

The CDR3 here is CATSPGTQREKLFF. DNA for the CDR3: TGTGCCACCAGCCCCGGGACGCAGCGTGAAAAACTGTTTTTT. The chain recombines TRBV15 with TRBJ1-4; tentative D call: TRBD1 (5 bases). Germline V lookup: CDR1 LNHNV, CDR2 YYDKDF (reference sequence). V dropped 5 bases and J dropped 7 bases, with 14 bases sitting between them. The CDR3 length is 14 residues.

This clonotype appeared a few times. The chain uses TRBV19 and TRBJ1-2; D is unclear. This CDR3 region has 12 residues. From germline, CDR1 is LNHDA and CDR2 SQIVND (reference sequence). The V gene lost 8 bases and the J gene lost 4 bases, with 11 bases spanning the gap. The CDR3 region is CASAGRGYGYTF. The CDR3 bases are TGTGCCAGTGCAGGACGGGGCTATGGCTACACCTTC. Variable domain in full (rest from reference TRBV19 and TRBJ1-2): DGGITQSPKYLFRKEGQNVTLSCEQNLNHDAMYWYRQDPGQGLRLIYYSQIVNDFQKGDIAEGYSVSREKKESFPLTVTSAQKNPTAFYLCASAGRGYGYTFGSGTRLTVV.

This clonotype was seen a handful of times. The V gene is TRBV6-1, the J gene TRBJ1-2; possible D gene TRBD1, 6 bases. Trimming removed 7 bases from V and 0 bases from J, with 18 bases in between. The CDR3 is 16 residues long. Per germline, CDR1 MNHNS and CDR2 SASEGT. Written as DNA, the CDR3 is TGTGCCAGCACCACATCCAGACAGGAAGCTAACTATGGCTACACCTTC. Its translation is CASTTSRQEANYGYTF.

This chain uses TRBV7-3 with TRBJ1-6; D is possibly TRBD1 (5 bases). The CDR3 length is 13 residues. CDR1 SGHTA and CDR2 FQGTGA come from the germline V gene. Trimming pared 4 bases from V and 8 bases from J, leaving 9 bases between. This CDR3 reads CASSSRADSPLHF. For the CDR3, the DNA is TGTGCCAGCAGCTCCAGGGCGGATTCACCCCTCCACTTT.

The rearrangement joins TRBV6-5 to TRBJ2-7; 9 nucleotides line up with TRBD1. The V gene end was trimmed by 2 bases and the J gene end by 1 base; junction bases not matched to a gene: 12. This CDR3 has 18 residues. The germline gives CDR1 MNHEY, CDR2 SVGAGI. The CDR3 DNA reads as TGTGCCAGCAGTTACAGTAGCCTCGCCGGGACAGGGTCCTACGAGCAGTACTTC. Encoded protein: CASSYSSLAGTGSYEQYF.

The J gene is TRBJ1-1, the V gene TRBV11-1, with a weak D call TRBD1 (6 bases). The ends were cut back, 1 base at V and 5 bases at J, with 17 bases in the middle. This CDR3 contains 16 residues. Germline CDR1 is SGHAT and CDR2 is FQDESV (reference sequence). Here the CDR3 DNA reads TGTGCCAGCAGCTTAGACGAGGGGACAATTGCAACTGAAGCTTTCTTT. It translates to CASSLDEGTIATEAFF.

V gene TRBV28 combines with J gene TRBJ2-7; D is perhaps TRBD1 (5 bases). The V gene lost 10 bases and the J gene lost 2 bases, with 24 bases spanning the gap. The CDR3 runs to 16 residues. Germline values: CDR1 MDHEN, CDR2 SYDVKM. The CDR3 DNA sequence: TGTGCCACCTCATCCTACCAGGGCACCCAGACCTACGAGCAGTACTTC. This encodes CATSSYQGTQTYEQYF.

This sequence joins TRBV2 and TRBJ1-2; 9 positions agree with TRBD1. Germline V gene sequence: CDR1 SNHLY, CDR2 FYNNEI. The CDR3 has 14 residues. The V segment lost 4 bases and the J segment 7 bases; nucleotides outside the gene matches: 7. CDR3 sequence (DNA): TGTGCCAGCAGTGGGAACAGGGGGCTGGGTGGCTACACCTTC. Translating it yields CASSGNRGLGGYTF.

The chain links TRBV19 to TRBJ1-1, with TRBD1 identical over 8 bases. Trimming took 3 bases from V and 0 from J; bases not matched to a gene: 6. The CDR3 covers 16 residues. CDR1 is LNHDA and CDR2 is SQIVND in the germline V gene (reference sequence). The CDR3 DNA reads TGTGCCAGTAGTATGGTAGGGACAGGATTGAACACTGAAGCTTTCTTT. Protein: CASSMVGTGLNTEAFF.

This clonotype was counted a few times. The chain recombines TRBV6-5 with TRBJ1-1, with D possibly TRBD1 on 6 matching bases. With 4 bases removed from V and 0 bases from J, the gap between germline ends came to 9 bases. This CDR3 is built from 14 residues. Germline V lookup: CDR1 MNHEY, CDR2 SVGAGI. In DNA, the CDR3 is TGTGCCAGCAGTTGGACAGAGATGAACACTGAAGCTTTCTTT. Translated: CASSWTEMNTEAFF.

The CDR3 loop reads CASSGEYTGELFF. CDR3 sequence (DNA): TGTGCCAGCAGCGGAGAATACACCGGGGAGCTGTTTTTT. The rearrangement joins TRBV28 to TRBJ2-2; D ambiguous. Trimming cost V 6 bases and J 3 bases, with 8 bases left between them. The CDR3 sequence is 13 residues long. Germline V lookup: CDR1 MDHEN, CDR2 SYDVKM.

V is TRBV11-2 and J is TRBJ1-5; D gene ambiguous. This CDR3 contains 14 residues. Germline values: CDR1 SGHAT, CDR2 FQNNGV. V was clipped by 5 bases and J by 2 bases, with 10 bases between them. CDR3 amino acids: CASSLGIRNQPQHF. DNA for the CDR3: TGTGCCAGCAGCCTAGGGATCCGCAATCAGCCCCAGCATTTT.

This clonotype appeared a few times. V gene TRBV7-2 combines with J gene TRBJ2-5; D might be TRBD2 (6 bases). V lost 2 bases and J lost 4, with 14 bases in between. The CDR3 totals 15 residues. The germline V gene has CDR1 SGHTA and CDR2 FQGNSA. In nucleotides, the CDR3 is TGTGCCAGCAGCTTAATTGCGGGGAGCGTAGAGACCCAGTACTTC. It codes for CASSLIAGSVETQYF.

This clonotype was seen once. The chain joins TRBV11-2 to TRBJ2-7; 11 bases agree with TRBD2. There are 17 residues in the CDR3. J gave up 5 bases and V 4 bases, and 13 bases lay outside the gene matches. Germline V gene data show CDR1 as SGHAT and CDR2 as FQNNGV. The CDR3 loop reads CASSYLAGGPPVNEQYF. CDR3 DNA sequence: TGTGCCAGCAGCTATTTAGCGGGAGGGCCGCCGGTAAACGAGCAGTACTTC.

This clonotype was counted between two and nine times. V gene TRBV7-2 combines with J gene TRBJ2-3; 12 bases are shared with TRBD2. CDR1 SGHTA and CDR2 FQGNSA come from the germline V gene. After removal of 2 bases from V and 4 bases from J, the junction contained 4 bases not matched to a gene. CDR3 length: 16 residues. The CDR3 DNA is TGTGCCAGCAGCTTAATGACTAGCGGGGGACCAGATACGCAGTATTTT. Translating gives CASSLMTSGGPDTQYF.

This clonotype was detected only a few times. The chain has TRBV20-1 and TRBJ2-7; the match to TRBD2 covers 8 bases. This CDR3 comprises 15 residues. V trimming: 0 bases; J trimming: 3 bases; junction bases outside the gene matches: 7. Germline loops: CDR1 DFQATT, CDR2 SNEGSKA (reference sequence). The DNA for the CDR3 is TGCAGTGCTAGAGATAGGGTTAGCGGGAACTACGAGCAGTACTTC. Amino acid sequence: CSARDRVSGNYEQYF.